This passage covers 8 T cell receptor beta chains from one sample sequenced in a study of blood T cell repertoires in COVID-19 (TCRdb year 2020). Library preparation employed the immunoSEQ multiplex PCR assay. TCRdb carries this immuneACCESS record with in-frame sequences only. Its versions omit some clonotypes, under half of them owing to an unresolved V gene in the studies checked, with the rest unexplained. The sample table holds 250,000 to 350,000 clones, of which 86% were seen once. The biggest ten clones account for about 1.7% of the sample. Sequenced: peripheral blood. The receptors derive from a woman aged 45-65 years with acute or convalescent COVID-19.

The CDR3 DNA reads as TGTGCCAGCAGCTTAGGTTTTTCACTATCCCACTCACCCCTCCACTTT. The encoded protein is CASSLGFSLSHSPLHF. This chain joins TRBV7-2 and TRBJ1-6; D gene uncertain. The CDR3 has 16 residues. Germline V CDR1 and CDR2: SGHTA, FQGNSA. V was shortened by 1 base and J by 10 bases, with 17 bases between the two germline ends.

The CDR3 region is CASSIAGTGSYNEQFF. The DNA of the CDR3 is TGTGCCAGTAGTATAGCCGGGACAGGCTCCTACAATGAGCAGTTCTTC. J is TRBJ2-1 and V is TRBV19; 8 nucleotides match TRBD1. Losses at the gene ends were 1 base for V and 0 bases for J; bases not matched to a gene: 2. The V gene's germline CDR1 is LNHDA and CDR2 SQIVND (reference sequence). The CDR3 has 16 residues.

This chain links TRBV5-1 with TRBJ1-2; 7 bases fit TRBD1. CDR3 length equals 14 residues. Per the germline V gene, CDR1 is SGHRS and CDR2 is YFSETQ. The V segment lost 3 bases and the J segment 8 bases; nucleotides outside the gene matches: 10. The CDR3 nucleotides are TGCGCCAGCAGCTCGACCACAGGGGAGGAGGGCTACACCTTC. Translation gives CASSSTTGEEGYTF.

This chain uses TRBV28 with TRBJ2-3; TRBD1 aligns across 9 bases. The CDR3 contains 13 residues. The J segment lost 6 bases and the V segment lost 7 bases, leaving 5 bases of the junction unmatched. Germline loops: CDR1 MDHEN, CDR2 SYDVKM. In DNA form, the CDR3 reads TGTGCCAGCAAGACACAGGGGGCTGATACGCAGTATTTT. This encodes CASKTQGADTQYF.

CDR3 loop: CASSIQGFYQPQHF. In nucleotides, the CDR3 is TGTGCCAGTAGTATACAGGGTTTCTATCAGCCCCAGCATTTT. The J gene is TRBJ1-5, the V gene TRBV19; possible D gene TRBD1, 5 bases. This CDR3 spans 14 amino acids. V was clipped by 2 bases and J by 5 bases, with 10 bases between them. Germline V gives CDR1 LNHDA, CDR2 SQIVND (reference sequence).

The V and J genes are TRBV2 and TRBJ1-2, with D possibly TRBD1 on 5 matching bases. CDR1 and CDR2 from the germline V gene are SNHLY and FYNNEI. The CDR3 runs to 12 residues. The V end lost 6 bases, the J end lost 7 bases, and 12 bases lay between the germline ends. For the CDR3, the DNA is TGTGCCAGCAGAAGGGACTACTCTGGCTACACCTTC. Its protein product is CASRRDYSGYTF. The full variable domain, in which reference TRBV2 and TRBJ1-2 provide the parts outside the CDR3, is EPEVTQTPSHQVTQMGQEVILRCVPISNHLYFYWYRQILGQKVEFLVSFYNNEISEKSEIFDDQFSVERPDGSNFTLKIRSTKLEDSAMYFCASRRDYSGYTFGSGTRLTVV.

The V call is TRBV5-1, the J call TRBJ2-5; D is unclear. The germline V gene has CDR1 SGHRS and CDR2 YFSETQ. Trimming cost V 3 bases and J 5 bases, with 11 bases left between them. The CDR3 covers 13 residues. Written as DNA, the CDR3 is TGCGCCAGCAGCTCGGATCGGCGGGAGACCCAGTACTTC. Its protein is CASSSDRRETQYF.

The CDR3 region is CASSPRTLNQPQHF. CDR3 DNA: TGTGCCAGCAGCCCGCGGACACTCAATCAGCCCCAGCATTTT. The chain recombines TRBV7-2 with TRBJ1-5; maybe TRBD1 (5 bases). V lost 5 bases and J lost 3, with 11 bases in between. Germline values: CDR1 SGHTA, CDR2 FQGNSA. This CDR3 spans 14 amino acids. The full variable domain, rest sourced from reference TRBV7-2 and TRBJ1-5, is GAGVSQSPSNKVTEKGKDVELRCDPISGHTALYWYRQSLGQGLEFLIYFQGNSAPDKSGLPSDRFSAERTGGSVSTLTIQRTQQEDSAVYLCASSPRTLNQPQHFGDGTRLSIL.